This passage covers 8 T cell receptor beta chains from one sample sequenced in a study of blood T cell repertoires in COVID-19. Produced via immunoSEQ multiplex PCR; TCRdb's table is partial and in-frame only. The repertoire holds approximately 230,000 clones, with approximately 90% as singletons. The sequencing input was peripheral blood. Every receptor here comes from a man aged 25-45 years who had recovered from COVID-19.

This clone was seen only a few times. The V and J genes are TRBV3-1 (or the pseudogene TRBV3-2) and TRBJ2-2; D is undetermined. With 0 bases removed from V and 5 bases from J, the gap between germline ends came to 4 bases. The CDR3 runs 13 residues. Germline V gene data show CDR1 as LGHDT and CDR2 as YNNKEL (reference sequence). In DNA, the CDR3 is TGTGCCAGCAGCCAAGACAGTACCGGGGAGCTGTTTTTT. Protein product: CASSQDSTGELFF.

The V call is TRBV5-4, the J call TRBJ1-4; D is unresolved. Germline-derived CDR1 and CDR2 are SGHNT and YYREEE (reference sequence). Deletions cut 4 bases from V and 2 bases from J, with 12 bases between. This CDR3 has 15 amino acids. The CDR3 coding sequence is TGTGCCAGCAGCCGAGGGCCCGATACTAATGAAAAACTGTTTTTT. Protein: CASSRGPDTNEKLFF.

CDR3 DNA: TGTGCCAGCAGCTTAGATCTGGCGAACACTGAAGCTTTCTTT. Translated, it gives CASSLDLANTEAFF. This sequence joins TRBV11-2 and TRBJ1-1; D ambiguous. CDR1 SGHAT and CDR2 FQNNGV come from the germline V gene. The CDR3 has 14 residues. The V gene lost 0 bases and the J gene lost 1 base, with 6 bases spanning the gap.

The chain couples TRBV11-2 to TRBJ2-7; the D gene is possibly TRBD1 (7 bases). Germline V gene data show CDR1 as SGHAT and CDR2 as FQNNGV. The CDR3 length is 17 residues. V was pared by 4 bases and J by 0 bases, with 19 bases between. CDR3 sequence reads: CASSSRRDSLSSYEQYF. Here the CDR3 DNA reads TGTGCCAGCAGCTCAAGGCGGGACAGCCTGAGCTCCTACGAGCAGTACTTC. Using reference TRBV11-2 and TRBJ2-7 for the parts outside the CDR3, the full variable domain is EAGVAQSPRYKIIEKRQSVAFWCNPISGHATLYWYQQILGQGPKLLIQFQNNGVVDDSQLPKDRFSAERLKGVDSTLKIQPAKLEDSAVYLCASSSRRDSLSSYEQYFGPGTRLTVT.

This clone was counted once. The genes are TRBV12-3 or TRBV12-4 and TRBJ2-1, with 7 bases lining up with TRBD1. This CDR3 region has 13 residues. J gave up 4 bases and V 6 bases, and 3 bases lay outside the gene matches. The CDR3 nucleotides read TGTGCCAGCAGCGGGACAGCTTACAATGAGCAGTTCTTC. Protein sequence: CASSGTAYNEQFF.

CDR3 DNA sequence: TGTGCCAGCAGCTTAAATTACTATAGCAATCAGCCCCAGCATTTT. Its translation: CASSLNYYSNQPQHF. The chain recombines TRBV7-8 with TRBJ1-5, with no clear D. This CDR3 region has 15 residues. CDR1 and CDR2 from the germline V gene are SGHVS and FQNEAQ. Trimming removed 2 bases at V and 0 bases at J, with 8 bases between. The full variable domain, rest sourced from reference TRBV7-8 and TRBJ1-5, is GAGVSQSPRYKVAKRGQDVALRCDPISGHVSLFWYQQALGQGPEFLTYFQNEAQLDKSGLPSDRFFAERPEGSVSTLKIQRTQQEDSAVYLCASSLNYYSNQPQHFGDGTRLSIL.

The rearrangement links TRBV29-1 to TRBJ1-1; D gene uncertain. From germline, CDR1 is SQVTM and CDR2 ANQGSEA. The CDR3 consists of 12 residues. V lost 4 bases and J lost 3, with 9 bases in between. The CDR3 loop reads CSVGGSHTEAFF. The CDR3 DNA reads TGCAGCGTTGGAGGATCCCACACTGAAGCTTTCTTT.

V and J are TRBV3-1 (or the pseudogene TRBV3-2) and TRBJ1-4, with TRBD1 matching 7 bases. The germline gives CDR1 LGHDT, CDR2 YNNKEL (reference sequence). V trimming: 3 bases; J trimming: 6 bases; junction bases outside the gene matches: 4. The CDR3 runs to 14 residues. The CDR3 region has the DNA TGTGCCAGCAGCCAGACAGGGTCATATGAAAAACTGTTTTTT. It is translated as CASSQTGSYEKLFF.